The clone carrying this T cell receptor beta chain was seen a handful of times. The target antigen is unknown. CDR3 size: 13 residues. The V and J ends lost 5 bases and 9 bases, in that order; junction bases with no gene match: 3. Germline-derived CDR1 and CDR2 are SEHNR and FQNEAQ (reference sequence). This sample is drawn from a study of blood T cells in healthy people across ages. Study outcomes and limitations: A strong correlation was seen between TCR beta diversity and naive T cell percentage.

It was with a sample-barcoded 5' primer and a J-beta primer mix that a second PCR of about 6 to 12 cycles was run. Each CDR3 protein gets one entry after TCRdb re-called the 5' RACE reads with MiXCR. This sample has 1.6 million or so distinct CDR3 sequences, with roughly 32% found just once. Each sample used at least 6.5 million PBMCs. The source of this sequence is a woman under 40 in good health. The chain combines TRBV7-9 with TRBJ2-1, with 11 bases that match TRBD2. The sequenced material came from blood. The CDR3 reads CASSPGTSGEQFF. The DNA of the CDR3 is TGTGCCAGCAGCCCCGGGACTAGCGGTGAGCAGTTCTTC.